This T cell receptor beta chain was obtained from a study of T-cell memory formation after mild COVID-19. Study-level points and caveats: Some clones that responded were present in memory (sampled pre-infection), which suggests cross-reactive memory joined. There was no confirmation that second-wave clones peaking on day 37 were SARS-CoV-2 specific.

MiXCR, applied by TCRdb to the 5' RACE reads, yields one record per CDR3 protein. The sample carries 470,000 or so distinct CDR3 sequences, about 20% recorded once. J gave up 3 bases and V 0 bases, and 3 bases lay outside the gene matches. Per germline, CDR1 LNHNV and CDR2 YYDKDF (reference sequence). The CDR3 is 15 residues long. A note on this clonotype: Its antigen is as yet unknown.

The rearrangement joins TRBV15 to TRBJ2-7; the match to TRBD1 covers 9 bases. The specimen was PBMCs or a T cell subset sorted from them (not recorded which). The clonotype was recovered from an adult woman who had mild COVID-19 (a few samples of this study predate the infection). Cell type and time point are not known. The DNA of the CDR3 is TGTGCCACCAGCAGAGAGGGGACAGGGAACTACGAGCAGTACTTC. Translated, it gives CATSREGTGNYEQYF.